Listed here are 5 T cell receptor beta chains from one sample, sequenced in a study of T cells in Graves' hyperthyroidism and ophthalmopathy. Researchers amplified the TCR beta CDR3 regions from RNA transcripts. HTBI primers were the set used in a first-round RT-PCR of the TCR CDR3. TCRdb reprocessed the multiplex PCR reads with MiXCR, giving one entry per CDR3 protein. This table holds approximately 690,000 distinct CDR3 sequences, roughly 20% found once. Source material: blood. These receptor sequences come from a man aged 25-45 years with Graves' ophthalmopathy.

The rearrangement joins TRBV13 to TRBJ2-1; a possible D gene is TRBD2 (6 bases). Trimming cost V 6 bases and J 7 bases, with 13 bases left between them. Germline assignment: CDR1 PRHDT and CDR2 FYEKMQ (reference sequence). The CDR3 consists of 13 residues. CDR3 loop: CASRLALTNEQFF. CDR3 in DNA: TGTGCCAGCAGGCTAGCGCTTACGAATGAGCAGTTCTTC.

The V call is TRBV20-1, the J call TRBJ2-1; 7 bases agree with TRBD2. The J segment lost 6 bases and the V segment lost 5 bases, leaving 13 bases of the junction unmatched. This CDR3 is 15 amino acids long. Germline lookup yields CDR1 DFQATT and CDR2 SNEGSKA (reference sequence). CDR3 DNA sequence: TGCAGTGCTGGTGTCGGCGGGAGCTGGGGCAATGAGCAGTTCTTC. As protein: CSAGVGGSWGNEQFF.

The J gene is TRBJ1-3, the V gene TRBV6-1; D gene ambiguous. The CDR3 length is 12 residues. V was trimmed by 3 bases and J by 1 base, leaving 1 base between them. Looked up from germline, CDR1 is MNHNS and CDR2 is SASEGT. This chain's CDR3 is CASSDSGNTIYF. Written as DNA, the CDR3 is TGTGCCAGCAGTGATTCTGGAAACACCATATATTTT.

This clonotype was counted ten times or more. This chain uses TRBV11-2 with TRBJ2-7; D uncertain. This CDR3 region has 15 residues. Trimming took 2 bases from V and 0 from J, leaving 11 bases between them. Germline lookup yields CDR1 SGHAT and CDR2 FQNNGV. Here the CDR3 reads CASSLNSGSSYEQYF. The CDR3 DNA sequence: TGTGCCAGCAGCTTAAATAGTGGAAGCTCCTACGAGCAGTACTTC.

The genes are TRBV28 and TRBJ2-7, with 11 bases aligning to TRBD2. The CDR3 length is 18 residues. V was pared by 2 bases and J by 4 bases, with 13 bases of the junction left unmatched. Germline-derived CDR1 and CDR2 are MDHEN and SYDVKM. CDR3 DNA sequence: TGTGCCAGCAGTTTAGAAGGGCTACTAGCGGGAGATTTTTACGAGCAGTACTTC. Translating it yields CASSLEGLLAGDFYEQYF.